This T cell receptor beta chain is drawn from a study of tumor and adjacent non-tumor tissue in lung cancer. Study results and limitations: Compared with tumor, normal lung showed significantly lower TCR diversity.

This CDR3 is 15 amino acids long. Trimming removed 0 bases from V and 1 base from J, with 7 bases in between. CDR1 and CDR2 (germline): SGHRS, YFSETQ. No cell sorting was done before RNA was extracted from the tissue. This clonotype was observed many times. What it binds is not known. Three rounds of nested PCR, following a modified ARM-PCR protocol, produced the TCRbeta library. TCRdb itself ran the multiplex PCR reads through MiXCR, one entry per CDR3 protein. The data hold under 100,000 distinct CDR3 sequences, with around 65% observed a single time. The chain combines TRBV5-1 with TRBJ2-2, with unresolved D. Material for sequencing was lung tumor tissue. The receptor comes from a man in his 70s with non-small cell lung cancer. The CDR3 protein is CASSLAALNTGELFF. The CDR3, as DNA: TGCGCCAGCAGCTTGGCAGCCTTGAACACCGGGGAGCTGTTTTTT. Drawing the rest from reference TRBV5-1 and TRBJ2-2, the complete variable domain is KAGVTQTPRYLIKTRGQQVTLSCSPISGHRSVSWYQQTPGQGLQFLFEYFSETQRNKGNFPGRFSGRQFSNSRSEMNVSTLELGDSALYLCASSLAALNTGELFFGEGSRLTVL.